The 29 T cell receptor beta chains below come from one sample, sequenced in a study of cytomegalovirus exposure and HLA in healthy donors (dated by TCRdb to about 2017). Library creation used the immunoSEQ multiplex PCR assay. Held by TCRdb, this immuneACCESS table contains in-frame sequences only and omits some clones. Under half of the omission traces to an unresolved V gene where checked; the cause of the rest is unknown. The sample has 150,000 to 200,000 clones on record, around nine tenths of them singletons. Clones ranked in the top ten supply more than 5.5% of the sample. The sample consisted of PBMCs. Receptors were obtained from a man aged 25 to 40 in good health and CMV-seropositive.

The chain couples TRBV29-1 to TRBJ2-1; D tentatively fits TRBD1 or TRBD2 (6 bases each). The V and J ends lost 0 bases and 2 bases respectively, with 14 bases between them. The germline gives CDR1 SQVTM, CDR2 ANQGSEA. This CDR3 comprises 16 residues. The CDR3 reads CSVEDLVGGPYNEQFF. In DNA, the CDR3 is TGCAGCGTTGAAGATCTTGTGGGGGGCCCCTACAATGAGCAGTTCTTC.

This clone was observed once. V is TRBV4-1 and J is TRBJ1-3, with D tentatively TRBD1 (5 bases). Between the trimmed V and J ends, which lost 2 bases and 0 bases, there was a span of 17 bases. The CDR3 has 18 residues. Germline V gene data show CDR1 as MGHRA and CDR2 as YSYEKL. CDR3 in DNA: TGCGCCAGCAGCCAACCTATTCGAGGGACGGTCTCTGGAAACACCATATATTTT. It codes for CASSQPIRGTVSGNTIYF.

This clone was counted a few times. This chain links TRBV10-3 with TRBJ2-1, with TRBD1 identical over 7 bases. V lost 2 bases, J lost 1 base, and 2 bases stayed unmatched. The length of the CDR3 is 15 residues. Germline assignment: CDR1 ENHRY and CDR2 SYGVKD. The CDR3 DNA sequence: TGTGCCATCAGTGAGACAGGGGATTCCTACAATGAGCAGTTCTTC. Translated, it gives CAISETGDSYNEQFF.

V and J are TRBV4-2 and TRBJ1-5, with a possible D match to TRBD1 (6 bases). The CDR3 has 16 residues. CDR1 and CDR2 from the germline V gene are LGHNA and YNFKEQ. The ends were cut back, 0 bases at V and 4 bases at J, with 13 bases in the middle. CDR3 nucleotide sequence: TGTGCCAGCAGCCAAGATATAAACAGGGTGAATCAGCCCCAGCATTTT. Amino acids: CASSQDINRVNQPQHF.

The chain joins TRBV6-5 to TRBJ1-2; D uncertain. The CDR3 length is 13 residues. V was pared by 0 bases and J by 5 bases, with 7 bases between. CDR1 is MNHEY, CDR2 SVGAGI, per germline. The CDR3 DNA reads TGTGCCAGCAGTTACTCGATTCTATATGGCTACACCTTC. Translated, it gives CASSYSILYGYTF.

This clone appeared a few times. The V and J genes are TRBV2 and TRBJ2-7; D is undetermined. V was cut by 3 bases and J by 3 bases, with 6 bases left in between. The germline gives CDR1 SNHLY, CDR2 FYNNEI. CDR3 length: 12 residues. CDR3 DNA sequence: TGTGCCAGCAGTGACGCTAGCTACGAGCAGTACTTC. The encoded protein is CASSDASYEQYF.

The V call is TRBV9, the J call TRBJ2-7, with 8 bases that match TRBD2. The germline V gene encodes CDR1 SGDLS and CDR2 YYNGEE. The CDR3 runs 16 residues. Trimming at V came to 4 bases and at J to 4 bases, leaving 13 bases not matched to a gene. The CDR3: CASSLSGTRTPYEQYF. CDR3 DNA sequence: TGTGCCAGCAGCCTGTCCGGGACTAGGACCCCATACGAGCAGTACTTC.

This clone appeared once. This chain joins TRBV28 and TRBJ2-7; D is unclear. Germline assignment: CDR1 MDHEN and CDR2 SYDVKM. The CDR3 consists of 14 residues. Trimming stripped 3 bases from V and 0 bases from J, with 9 bases between. The CDR3 here is CASSLRESSYEQYF. DNA for the CDR3: TGTGCCAGCAGTTTGCGCGAGAGCTCCTACGAGCAGTACTTC.

This clone was counted once. This chain joins TRBV20-1 and TRBJ2-7; D is ambiguous. The germline V gene encodes CDR1 DFQATT and CDR2 SNEGSKA (reference sequence). The V end was cut by 0 bases, the J end by 4 bases, with 4 bases between. CDR3 size: 11 residues. DNA for the CDR3: TGCAGTGCTAGAGAACAATACGAGCAGTACTTC. Its translation is CSAREQYEQYF.

The rearrangement uses TRBV28 and TRBJ1-5, with D tentatively TRBD1 (5 bases). Trimming stripped 5 bases from V and 4 bases from J, with 21 bases between. Looked up from germline, CDR1 is MDHEN and CDR2 is SYDVKM. This CDR3 comprises 17 residues. CDR3 coding DNA: TGTGCCAGCAGTAGCACGGAGGGGTCTTATGGAAATCAGCCCCAGCATTTT. Its translation is CASSSTEGSYGNQPQHF. The full variable domain, its missing parts supplied by reference TRBV28 and TRBJ1-5, is DVKVTQSSRYLVKRTGEKVFLECVQDMDHENMFWYRQDPGLGLRLIYFSYDVKMKEKGDIPEGYSVSREKKERFSLILESASTNQTSMYLCASSSTEGSYGNQPQHFGDGTRLSIL.

The CDR3 spells CASSLRDSLAKNIQYF. CDR3 nucleotides: TGTGCCAGCAGCCTCCGGGACAGCCTAGCCAAAAACATTCAGTACTTC. This rearrangement joins TRBV5-6 to TRBJ2-4, with 7 nucleotides matching TRBD1. CDR1 SGHDT and CDR2 YYEEEE come from the germline V gene. V dropped 4 bases and J dropped 0; count of bases not matched to a gene: 7. The CDR3 runs 16 residues. Based on the CDR3 plus reference TRBV5-6 and TRBJ2-4, the full variable domain is DAGVTQSPTHLIKTRGQQVTLRCSPKSGHDTVSWYQQALGQGPQFIFQYYEEEERQRGNFPDRFSGHQFPNYSSELNVNALLLGDSALYLCASSLRDSLAKNIQYFGAGTRLSVL.

The chain links TRBV6-1 to TRBJ1-3, with 8 bases fitting TRBD1. This CDR3 is 12 amino acids long. V lost 7 bases to trimming and J lost 4 bases; unmatched junction nucleotides: 0. Germline V gives CDR1 MNHNS, CDR2 SASEGT. The CDR3 loop is CASTGGGNTIYF. As DNA, the CDR3 is TGTGCCAGCACAGGGGGCGGAAACACCATATATTTT.

The chain joins TRBV6-6 to TRBJ2-2; 8 nucleotides line up with TRBD2. Trimming at V came to 8 bases and at J to 4 bases, leaving 12 bases not matched to a gene. Germline V lookup: CDR1 MNHNY, CDR2 SVGAGI (reference sequence). The CDR3 extends over 16 amino acids. The CDR3, as DNA: TGTGCCAGCGGGCCCTCGGGGGGGCGTCGCACCGGGGAGCTGTTTTTT. Amino acid sequence: CASGPSGGRRTGELFF.

This chain uses TRBV9 with TRBJ2-7, with no clear D. CDR1 is SGDLS and CDR2 is YYNGEE in the germline V gene. The CDR3 consists of 15 residues. Trimming shortened V by 0 bases and J by 0 bases, and 10 bases separated the two germline ends. The CDR3 reads CASSVDPSHSYEQYF. CDR3 bases: TGTGCCAGCAGCGTAGACCCCAGCCACTCCTACGAGCAGTACTTC.

This clone was found a few times. The sample has other DNA sequences that encode this CDR3 too. The chain recombines TRBV9 with TRBJ1-1, with no clear D. The CDR3 loop spans 13 amino acids. V gave up 0 bases and J gave up 1 base, with 4 bases separating them. Germline loops: CDR1 SGDLS, CDR2 YYNGEE. The CDR3 nucleotides are TGTGCCAGCAGCGTAGAAGGGAACACTGAAGCTTTCTTT. Its protein is CASSVEGNTEAFF.

This clone was picked up one time. In DNA form, the CDR3 reads TGTGCCAGCAGTGCTAGCGGGAGTGGGACCCAGTACTTC. It specifies CASSASGSGTQYF. The chain links TRBV28 to TRBJ2-5, with 10 bases lining up with TRBD2. V lost 5 bases to trimming and J lost 7 bases; unmatched junction nucleotides: 4. The CDR3 contains 13 residues. CDR1 MDHEN and CDR2 SYDVKM come from the germline V gene.

This chain joins TRBV4-3 and TRBJ2-3, with 11 bases aligning to TRBD2. Trimming took 1 base from V and 5 from J; bases not matched to a gene: 11. Germline CDR1 and CDR2: LGHNA and YSLEER. The CDR3 consists of 18 residues. CDR3 DNA sequence: TGCGCCAGCAGCCAAGTTGGCCCGACTAGCGGGGCGGGAGATACGCAGTATTTT. Encoded protein: CASSQVGPTSGAGDTQYF.

The J gene is TRBJ1-4, the V gene TRBV30, with D unresolved. Trimming took off 3 bases at V and 1 base at J, with 9 bases between the two ends. The CDR3 sequence is 14 residues long. Germline values: CDR1 GTSNPN, CDR2 SVGIG (reference sequence). The CDR3 DNA reads TGTGCCTGGAGGAGGGCTAGAACTAATGAAAAACTGTTTTTT. Translation: CAWRRARTNEKLFF.

V is TRBV6-5 and J is TRBJ1-2; 7 nucleotides align to TRBD1. J was trimmed by 2 bases and V by 6 bases; bases with no gene match: 6. CDR3 length: 14 amino acids. Germline assignment: CDR1 MNHEY and CDR2 SVGAGI. The CDR3 DNA is TGTGCCAGCAGCCCCGGGACAGCGAACTATGGCTACACCTTC. This codes for CASSPGTANYGYTF.

The chain employs TRBV6-5 and TRBJ2-7, with unresolved D. The V and J ends lost 0 bases and 6 bases respectively, with 15 bases between them. The CDR3 consists of 15 residues. Germline lookup yields CDR1 MNHEY and CDR2 SVGAGI. The CDR3 DNA reads TGTGCCAGCAGTTACTCGAGCCGTTGGGTTAGCGAGCAGTACTTC. This translates into CASSYSSRWVSEQYF.

This chain uses TRBV6-4 with TRBJ2-1; 8 bases are a match to TRBD2. Per the germline V gene, CDR1 is MRHNA and CDR2 is SNTAGT. With 5 bases clipped from V and 2 bases from J, the junction kept 5 bases outside the gene matches. The CDR3 length is 15 residues. CDR3 nucleotide sequence: TGTGCCAGCAGTTTTACTAGCGGCGCCTACAATGAGCAGTTCTTC. Its protein product is CASSFTSGAYNEQFF.

The chain combines TRBV7-8 with TRBJ1-2, with a weak D call TRBD1 (5 bases). CDR1 and CDR2 from the germline V gene are SGHVS and FQNEAQ. V dropped 3 bases and J dropped 4 bases, with 15 bases sitting between them. The CDR3 extends over 15 amino acids. CDR3 protein: CASSLGQSYVYGYTF. The CDR3 DNA is TGTGCCAGCAGCTTGGGGCAGTCCTATGTCTATGGCTACACCTTC.

The chain links TRBV6-5 to TRBJ2-5, with a possible D match to TRBD2 (6 bases). The length of the CDR3 is 12 residues. Trimming took off 6 bases at V and 5 bases at J, with 10 bases between the two ends. CDR1 is MNHEY, CDR2 SVGAGI, per germline. The CDR3 coding sequence is TGTGCCAGCAGAACTAGCATGGAGACCCAGTACTTC. Residues: CASRTSMETQYF.

The chain employs TRBV10-3 and TRBJ2-7, with 7 bases lining up with TRBD1. This CDR3 is 13 amino acids long. The junction had 8 bases not matched to a gene; V was cut back by 7 bases and J by 5 bases. The V gene's germline CDR1 is ENHRY and CDR2 SYGVKD. The CDR3 DNA follows: TGTGCCATCACGACAGGGTCTAGGAACGAGCAGTACTTC. This encodes CAITTGSRNEQYF.

This rearrangement joins TRBV5-4 to TRBJ1-1; 11 nucleotides align to TRBD1. Germline V gene lookup returns CDR1 SGHNT and CDR2 YYREEE (reference sequence). The CDR3 is 16 amino acids. J gave up 5 bases and V 1 base, and 7 bases lay outside the gene matches. The CDR3, as DNA: TGTGCCAGCAGCTTGACCGGGACAGGGGGACGAACTGAAGCTTTCTTT. This encodes CASSLTGTGGRTEAFF.

The chain uses TRBV4-2 and TRBJ2-1, with D possibly TRBD2 on 7 matching bases. CDR1 LGHNA and CDR2 YNFKEQ come from the germline V gene. CDR3 size: 13 residues. V lost 2 bases and J lost 9, with 11 bases in between. As DNA, the CDR3 is TGTGCCAGCAGCCAACGAGGGGGGGGTGAGCAGTTCTTC. Its translation is CASSQRGGGEQFF.

The rearrangement joins TRBV4-3 to TRBJ2-7; D not certain. Germline loops: CDR1 LGHNA, CDR2 YSLEER. With 0 bases removed from V and 7 bases from J, the gap between germline ends came to 13 bases. The length of the CDR3 is 14 residues. The CDR3 spells CASSQEKYTREQYF. The CDR3, as DNA: TGCGCCAGCAGCCAAGAGAAGTACACGAGGGAGCAGTACTTC.

The CDR3 nucleotides read TGTGCCAGTCAGATGAACACTGAAGCTTTCTTT. Translation gives CASQMNTEAFF. The chain couples TRBV27 to TRBJ1-1; D not resolved. With 9 bases removed from V and 0 bases from J, the gap between germline ends came to 5 bases. Germline loops: CDR1 MNHEY, CDR2 SMNVEV (reference sequence). The CDR3 covers 11 residues.

This rearrangement joins TRBV7-9 to TRBJ1-3; D not resolved. Germline loops: CDR1 SEHNR, CDR2 FQNEAQ (reference sequence). Trimming took 2 bases from V and 4 from J, leaving 24 bases between them. This CDR3 region has 19 residues. The CDR3 DNA follows: TGTGCCAGCAGCTTATTGGGTCCCCACAACACCCTCGGGGGAAACACCATATATTTT. Translation gives CASSLLGPHNTLGGNTIYF. Looking up the rest from reference TRBV7-9 and TRBJ1-3 gives the full variable domain: DTGVSQNPRHKITKRGQNVTFRCDPISEHNRLYWYRQTLGQGPEFLTYFQNEAQLEKSRLLSDRFSAERPKGSFSTLEIQRTEQGDSAMYLCASSLLGPHNTLGGNTIYFGEGSWLTVV.